What follows is one T cell receptor beta chain and its context. Antigen unknown. These data belong to a study of T-cell memory formation after mild COVID-19. CDR3 size: 16 residues. V lost 6 bases and J lost 0, with 18 bases in between. Germline CDR1 GTSNPN, CDR2 SVGIG (reference sequence). General study findings and limits: Contracting CD4+ clones were located mainly in CM and EM, and CD8+ clones in EMRA.

TCRdb reprocessed the 5' RACE reads with MiXCR, giving one entry per CDR3 protein. The sample yields more than 450,000 distinct CDR3 sequences, approximately 19% seen once. The V gene is TRBV30, the J gene TRBJ2-1, with D possibly being TRBD2 (6 bases). Material: PBMCs or a T cell subset sorted from them (not recorded which). This TCR came from an adult woman who had mild COVID-19 (a few samples of this study predate the infection). Cell type and time point are not known. DNA of the CDR3: TGTGCCTGCTGCGGGGCCGCCGCCAGCTCCTACAATGAGCAGTTCTTC. Translating it yields CACCGAAASSYNEQFF.